The entry below gives a single TCR beta chain sequence along with its context. These data are taken from a study of blood T cell repertoires in COVID-19. Study background: Material from acute and convalescent COVID-19 was sourced from the United States, Italy and Spain. T cells, B-cell-depleted T cells, or PBMCs supplied cDNA or gDNA.

Per the original methods: How many nucleated cells were present was estimated from reference gene primer amplification. Produced via immunoSEQ multiplex PCR; TCRdb's table is partial and in-frame only. V and J calls and clone size are copied from that table; D and trimming were computed from the DNA. The table includes tens of thousands of clones, 82% detected once. CDR1 and CDR2 from the germline V gene are MNHNY and SVGAGI (reference sequence). Trimming took 6 bases from V and 2 from J; bases not matched to a gene: 5. The CDR3 length is 14 residues. The source of this sequence is a human donor in a cohort sampled during active COVID-19. This sequence joins TRBV6-6 and TRBJ2-7, with 9 bases fitting TRBD1. The specimen was peripheral blood. CDR3 nucleotide sequence: TGTGCCAGCAGCCGCCGACAGGGGGCCTACGAGCAGTACTTC. Protein: CASSRRQGAYEQYF.